The 25 T cell receptor beta chains below come from one sample, sequenced in a study of T cells in narcolepsy. Assay: immunoSEQ multiplex PCR; the TCRdb copy retains only in-frame clones and omits some. The sample lists 20,000 to 25,000 clones, 70% to 90% seen once, with 4% to 5% in the top ten. Sequenced: memory (CD45RA-) CD4+ T cells from blood. The source of these receptors is a human donor in good health.

The chain employs TRBV4-1 and TRBJ1-1; the D gene is possibly TRBD1 (6 bases). CDR1 MGHRA and CDR2 YSYEKL come from the germline V gene. This CDR3 contains 16 residues. The V end lost 5 bases, the J end lost 1 base, and 17 bases lay between the germline ends. The CDR3: CASSSHRTVSNTEAFF. CDR3 sequence (DNA): TGCGCCAGCAGCTCCCATCGGACAGTTTCGAACACTGAAGCTTTCTTT.

The chain recombines TRBV19 with TRBJ1-5; D gene ambiguous. The V gene's germline CDR1 is LNHDA and CDR2 SQIVND (reference sequence). This CDR3 has 16 residues. V was pared by 5 bases and J by 2 bases, with 16 bases between. The DNA of the CDR3 is TGTGCCAGTAGTGTTGGAACCCCTGGGGGCAATCAGCCCCAGCATTTT. Its protein is CASSVGTPGGNQPQHF.

The V call is TRBV6-6, the J call TRBJ1-3; maybe TRBD1 (6 bases). CDR1 is MNHNY, CDR2 SVGAGI, per germline (reference sequence). Trimming took off 6 bases at V and 4 bases at J, with 16 bases between the two ends. There are 15 residues in the CDR3. The chain's CDR3 is CASSQAQGPGNTIYF. In DNA, the CDR3 is TGTGCCAGCAGCCAGGCTCAGGGGCCAGGAAACACCATATATTTT.

The gene calls are TRBV5-8 and TRBJ2-3, with unresolved D. CDR1 and CDR2 (germline): SGHTS, YDEGEE. This CDR3 has 13 amino acids. Between the trimmed V and J ends, which lost 2 bases and 2 bases, there was a span of 6 bases. This CDR3 is CASSFGLTDTQYF. The DNA of the CDR3 is TGTGCCAGCAGCTTTGGCCTCACAGATACGCAGTATTTT.

This chain uses TRBV5-6 with TRBJ1-1; TRBD1 agrees at 7 bases. Per germline, CDR1 SGHDT and CDR2 YYEEEE. V lost 3 bases to trimming and J lost 5 bases; unmatched junction nucleotides: 7. The CDR3 runs 14 residues. CDR3 DNA sequence: TGTGCCAGCAGCTCGACAGGGCTGAGGACTGAAGCTTTCTTT. Translated, it gives CASSSTGLRTEAFF.

The V gene is TRBV10-3, the J gene TRBJ2-6; D perhaps matches TRBD1 (6 bases). Germline-derived CDR1 and CDR2 are ENHRY and SYGVKD. The CDR3 sequence is 14 residues long. Trimming left V 5 bases short and J 2 bases short, with 7 bases between. CDR3 in DNA: TGTGCCATCAGTTCAGGGGCTGGGGCCAACGTCCTGACTTTC. It specifies CAISSGAGANVLTF.

The genes are TRBV4-2 and TRBJ2-3, with 10 bases matching TRBD2. The germline CDR1 and CDR2 sequences are LGHNA and YNFKEQ. The J segment lost 3 bases and the V segment lost 0 bases, leaving 0 bases of the junction unmatched. The CDR3 sequence is 15 residues long. Here the CDR3 DNA reads TGTGCCAGCAGCCAAGAAGCGGGGGGGACAGATACGCAGTATTTT. Its protein product is CASSQEAGGTDTQYF.

This chain links TRBV27 with TRBJ2-2; D gene ambiguous. Trimming cost V 6 bases and J 3 bases, with 8 bases left between them. In germline, CDR1 is MNHEY, CDR2 SMNVEV (reference sequence). The CDR3 sequence is 13 residues long. The CDR3 DNA reads TGTGCCAGCAGGTCAGGATACACCGGGGAGCTGTTTTTT. Protein: CASRSGYTGELFF.

The V gene is TRBV4-3, the J gene TRBJ1-2; TRBD1 is a possible D gene (6 bases). The V gene lost 5 bases and the J gene lost 3 bases, with 16 bases spanning the gap. The CDR3 length is 15 residues. CDR1 and CDR2 (germline): LGHNA, YSLEER. DNA of the CDR3: TGCGCCAGCAGCACACACAGGGCCGCGGACTATGGCTACACCTTC. Amino acids: CASSTHRAADYGYTF.

This clone has only a few counts. This sequence joins TRBV7-9 and TRBJ2-3; 8 nucleotides align to TRBD2. CDR3 size: 16 residues. V was pared by 2 bases and J by 2 bases, with 6 bases of the junction left unmatched. The germline V gene has CDR1 SEHNR and CDR2 FQNEAQ (reference sequence). CDR3 nucleotide sequence: TGTGCCAGCAGCTTACTAGCGGGCAGAGACACAGATACGCAGTATTTT. This codes for CASSLLAGRDTDTQYF.

The genes are TRBV18 and TRBJ2-3, with 8 nucleotides matching TRBD2. CDR1 and CDR2 from the germline V gene are KGHSH and LQKENI. J was trimmed by 4 bases and V by 5 bases; bases with no gene match: 5. The CDR3 spans 14 residues. As DNA, the CDR3 is TGTGCCAGCTCAGCGGGGGGCGGCCCAGATACGCAGTATTTT. Translating it yields CASSAGGGPDTQYF.

The chain uses TRBV7-6 and TRBJ2-2; D gene ambiguous. From germline, CDR1 is SGHVS and CDR2 FNYEAQ. V lost 2 bases to trimming and J lost 3 bases, with 1 base between them. CDR3 length: 12 residues. The CDR3 sequence: CASSLHTGELFF. The CDR3 nucleotides are TGTGCCAGCAGCTTACACACCGGGGAGCTGTTTTTT.

This sequence joins TRBV6-1 and TRBJ2-7; 9 nucleotides agree with TRBD1. Trimming cost V 6 bases and J 5 bases; bases outside gene matches: 11. The CDR3 covers 15 residues. In germline, CDR1 is MNHNS, CDR2 SASEGT. CDR3 region: CASRTRQGGFDEQYF. In DNA, the CDR3 is TGTGCCAGCAGGACCCGACAGGGGGGATTCGACGAGCAGTACTTC.

This clone was recorded only once. The chain employs TRBV6-6 and TRBJ2-1; D ambiguous. Trimming cost V 5 bases and J 8 bases, with 7 bases left between them. In germline, CDR1 is MNHNY, CDR2 SVGAGI (reference sequence). The CDR3 spans 11 residues. The chain's CDR3 is CASSLGDEQFF. DNA for the CDR3: TGTGCCAGCAGTCTCGGCGATGAGCAGTTCTTC.

The V gene is TRBV9, the J gene TRBJ2-2; maybe TRBD2 (5 bases). Germline-derived CDR1 and CDR2 are SGDLS and YYNGEE. The CDR3 spans 14 residues. V was cut by 4 bases and J by 2 bases, with 9 bases left in between. The CDR3 is CASSHPSNTGELFF. As DNA, the CDR3 is TGTGCCAGCAGCCACCCTAGCAACACCGGGGAGCTGTTTTTT.

The rearrangement links TRBV7-6 to TRBJ2-5, with D possibly matching TRBD2 (7 bases). The J call is doubtful: the DNA matches TRBJ2-7 better. Germline V gene sequence: CDR1 SGHVS, CDR2 FNYEAQ. The CDR3 has 16 amino acids. The CDR3 DNA is TGTGCCCCAGCTCCGTCTCGGGGGGCAGTAAGCTACGAGCAGTACTTC. Translated, it gives CAPAPSRGAVSYEQYF.

This clone was seen more than once but under ten times. The J gene is TRBJ2-1, the V gene TRBV4-2; D remains ambiguous. Germline CDR1 is LGHNA and CDR2 is YNFKEQ. Deletions cut 5 bases from V and 5 bases from J, with 13 bases between. This CDR3 is 14 amino acids long. In DNA, the CDR3 is TGTGCCAGCAGCTACGACTCCGACCACAATGAGCAGTTCTTC. Translation gives CASSYDSDHNEQFF.

The chain employs TRBV11-2 and TRBJ2-3; the D gene could be TRBD1 or TRBD2 (6 bases each). Germline V lookup: CDR1 SGHAT, CDR2 FQNNGV. The CDR3 runs 16 residues. V was pared by 1 base and J by 1 base, with 12 bases between. The CDR3 spells CASSLVRGPRTDTQYF. In nucleotides, the CDR3 is TGTGCCAGCAGCTTAGTCCGGGGGCCCCGCACAGATACGCAGTATTTT.

This clone came up a few times. The V call is TRBV2, the J call TRBJ1-1; 8 nucleotides agree with TRBD1. Looked up from germline, CDR1 is SNHLY and CDR2 is FYNNEI. V was clipped by 4 bases and J by 8 bases; unmatched bases: 3. CDR3 length equals 12 residues. The CDR3 region is CASSGPGGEAFF. The DNA of the CDR3 is TGTGCCAGCAGTGGGCCAGGGGGCGAAGCTTTCTTT. Filled out from reference TRBV2 and TRBJ1-1, the complete variable domain reads EPEVTQTPSHQVTQMGQEVILRCVPISNHLYFYWYRQILGQKVEFLVSFYNNEISEKSEIFDDQFSVERPDGSNFTLKIRSTKLEDSAMYFCASSGPGGEAFFGQGTRLTVV.

V usage is TRBV19 and J usage is TRBJ1-3; the D is unclear. The V gene lost 2 bases and the J gene lost 4 bases, with 12 bases spanning the gap. The CDR3 spans 15 residues. Looked up from germline, CDR1 is LNHDA and CDR2 is SQIVND (reference sequence). In DNA form, the CDR3 reads TGTGCCAGTAGTATATCGTTCCGCGGGGGAAACACCATATATTTT. It is translated as CASSISFRGGNTIYF.

The gene calls are TRBV9 and TRBJ2-1, with D perhaps matching TRBD2 (6 bases). The CDR3 consists of 16 residues. Germline V gene sequence: CDR1 SGDLS, CDR2 YYNGEE. V lost 0 bases to trimming and J lost 12 bases, with 22 bases between them. The CDR3 coding sequence is TGTGCCAGCAGCGTAGGTGGCGGGGCCGCGGCGATAGGGCAGTTCTTC. Protein product: CASSVGGGAAAIGQFF.

About this clone: A read error may account for a junction end that differs from germline. CDR3 protein: CASSYGAVKTEAFF. The CDR3 region has the DNA TGTGCCAGCAGTTACGGGGCTGTGAAGACTGAAGCTTTCTTT. The chain links TRBV6-6 to TRBJ1-1, with D perhaps TRBD1 (5 bases). CDR3 length: 14 residues. Germline assignment: CDR1 MNHNY and CDR2 SVGAGI (reference sequence).

The chain recombines TRBV4-2 with TRBJ1-6; D remains unclear. This CDR3 contains 13 residues. CDR1 is LGHNA, CDR2 YNFKEQ, per germline. Trimming left V 4 bases short and J 7 bases short, with 8 bases between. The CDR3 region is CASSREENSPLHF. As DNA, the CDR3 is TGTGCCAGCAGCCGAGAAGAGAATTCACCCCTCCACTTT.

The V and J genes are TRBV7-3 and TRBJ2-3; 9 positions agree with TRBD1. In germline, CDR1 is SGHTA, CDR2 FQGTGA. CDR3 length equals 16 residues. With 2 bases clipped from V and 1 base from J, the junction kept 4 bases outside the gene matches. The chain's CDR3 is CASSLGTGIGTDTQYF. CDR3 nucleotide sequence: TGTGCCAGCAGCTTAGGGACAGGGATCGGCACAGATACGCAGTATTTT.

The rearrangement joins TRBV5-1 to TRBJ2-1; D tentatively fits TRBD1 or TRBD2 (6 bases each). Trimming took off 4 bases at V and 10 bases at J, with 18 bases between the two ends. The CDR3 is 14 residues long. Germline V CDR1 and CDR2: SGHRS, YFSETQ. CDR3 sequence: CASSREGGREEQFF. DNA for the CDR3: TGCGCCAGCAGCCGCGAGGGGGGACGAGAAGAGCAGTTCTTC.